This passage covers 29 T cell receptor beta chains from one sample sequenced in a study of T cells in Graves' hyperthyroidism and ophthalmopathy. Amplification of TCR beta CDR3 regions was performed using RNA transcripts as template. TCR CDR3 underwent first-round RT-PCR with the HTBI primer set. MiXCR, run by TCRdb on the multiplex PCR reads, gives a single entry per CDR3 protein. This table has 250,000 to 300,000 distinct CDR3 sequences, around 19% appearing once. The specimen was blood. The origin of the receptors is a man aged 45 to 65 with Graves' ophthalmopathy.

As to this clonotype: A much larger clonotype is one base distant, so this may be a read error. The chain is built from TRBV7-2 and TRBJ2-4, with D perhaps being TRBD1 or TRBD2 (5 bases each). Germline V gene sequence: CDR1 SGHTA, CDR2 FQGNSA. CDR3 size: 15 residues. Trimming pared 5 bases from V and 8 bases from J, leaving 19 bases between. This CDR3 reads CASSKSMDVGDIQYF. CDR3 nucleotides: TGTGCCAGCAGCAAAAGCATGGACGTGGGGGACATTCAGTACTTC.

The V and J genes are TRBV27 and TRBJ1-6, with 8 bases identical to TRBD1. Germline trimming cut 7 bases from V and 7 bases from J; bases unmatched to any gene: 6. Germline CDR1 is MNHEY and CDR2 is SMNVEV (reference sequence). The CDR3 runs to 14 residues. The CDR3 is CASTRDRPNSPLHF. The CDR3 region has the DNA TGTGCCAGCACCCGGGACAGGCCCAATTCACCCCTCCACTTT.

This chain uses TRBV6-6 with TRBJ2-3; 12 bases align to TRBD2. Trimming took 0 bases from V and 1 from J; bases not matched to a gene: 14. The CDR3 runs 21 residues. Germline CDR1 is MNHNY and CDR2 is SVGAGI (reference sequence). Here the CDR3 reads CASSYSGRTTSGSRGTDTQYF. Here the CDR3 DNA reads TGTGCCAGCAGTTACTCCGGACGGACGACTAGCGGGAGTAGGGGCACAGATACGCAGTATTTT.

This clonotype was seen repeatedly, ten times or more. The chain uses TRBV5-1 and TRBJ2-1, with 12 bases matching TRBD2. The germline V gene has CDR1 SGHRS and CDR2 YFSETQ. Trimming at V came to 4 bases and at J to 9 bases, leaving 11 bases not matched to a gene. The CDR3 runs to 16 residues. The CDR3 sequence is CASSPGGLAGISEQFF. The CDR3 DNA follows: TGCGCCAGCAGCCCGGGGGGACTAGCGGGTATCTCTGAGCAGTTCTTC.

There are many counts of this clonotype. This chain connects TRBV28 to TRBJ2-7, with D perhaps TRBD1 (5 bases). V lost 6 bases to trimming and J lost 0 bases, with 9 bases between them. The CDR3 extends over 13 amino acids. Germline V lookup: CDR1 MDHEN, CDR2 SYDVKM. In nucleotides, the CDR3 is TGTGCCAGCAGGTCTCAGGGCTCCTACGAGCAGTACTTC. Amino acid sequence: CASRSQGSYEQYF. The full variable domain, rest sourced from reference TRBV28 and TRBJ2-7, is DVKVTQSSRYLVKRTGEKVFLECVQDMDHENMFWYRQDPGLGLRLIYFSYDVKMKEKGDIPEGYSVSREKKERFSLILESASTNQTSMYLCASRSQGSYEQYFGPGTRLTVT.

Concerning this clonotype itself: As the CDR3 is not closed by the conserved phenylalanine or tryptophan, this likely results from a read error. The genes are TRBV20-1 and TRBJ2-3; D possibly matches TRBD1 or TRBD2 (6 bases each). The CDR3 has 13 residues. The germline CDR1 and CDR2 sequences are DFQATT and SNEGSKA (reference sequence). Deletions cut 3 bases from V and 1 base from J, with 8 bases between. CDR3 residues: CSARRGGTDTQYS. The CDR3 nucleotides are TGCAGTGCTAGGAGGGGGGGCACAGATACGCAGTATTCT.

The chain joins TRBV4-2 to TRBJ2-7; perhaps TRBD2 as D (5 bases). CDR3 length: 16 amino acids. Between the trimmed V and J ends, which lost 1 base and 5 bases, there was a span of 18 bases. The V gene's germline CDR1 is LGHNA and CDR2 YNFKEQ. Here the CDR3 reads CASSQGPGNGLDEQYF. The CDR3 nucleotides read TGTGCCAGCAGCCAAGGGCCCGGGAATGGGCTTGACGAGCAGTACTTC.

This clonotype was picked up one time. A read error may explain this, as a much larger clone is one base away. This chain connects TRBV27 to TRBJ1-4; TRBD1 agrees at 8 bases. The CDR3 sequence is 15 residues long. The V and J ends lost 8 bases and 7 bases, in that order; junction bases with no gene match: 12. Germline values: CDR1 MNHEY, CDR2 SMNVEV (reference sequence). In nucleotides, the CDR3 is TGTGCCAGCGGTGGCCAGGACAGGGATGGTGAAAAACTGTTTTTT. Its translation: CASGGQDRDGEKLFF.

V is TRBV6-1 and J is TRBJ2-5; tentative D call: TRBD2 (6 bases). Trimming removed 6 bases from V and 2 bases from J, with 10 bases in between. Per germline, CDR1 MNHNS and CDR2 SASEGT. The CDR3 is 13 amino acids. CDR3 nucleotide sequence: TGTGCCAGCAGCCGGGACTGGCAAGAGACCCAGTACTTC. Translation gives CASSRDWQETQYF.

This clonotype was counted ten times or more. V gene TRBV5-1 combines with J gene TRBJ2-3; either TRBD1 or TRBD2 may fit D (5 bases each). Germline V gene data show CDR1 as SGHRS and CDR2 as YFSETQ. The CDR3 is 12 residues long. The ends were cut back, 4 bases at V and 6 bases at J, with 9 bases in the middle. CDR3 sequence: CASSIGEDTQYF. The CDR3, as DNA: TGCGCCAGCAGCATAGGGGAGGATACGCAGTATTTT. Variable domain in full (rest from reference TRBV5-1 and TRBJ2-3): KAGVTQTPRYLIKTRGQQVTLSCSPISGHRSVSWYQQTPGQGLQFLFEYFSETQRNKGNFPGRFSGRQFSNSRSEMNVSTLELGDSALYLCASSIGEDTQYFGPGTRLTVL.

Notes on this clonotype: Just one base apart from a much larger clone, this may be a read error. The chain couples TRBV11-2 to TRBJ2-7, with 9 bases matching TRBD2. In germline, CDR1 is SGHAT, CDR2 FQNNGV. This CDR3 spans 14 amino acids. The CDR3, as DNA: TGTGCCAGCGGCTTAGCGGGGGTGCCCTACGAGCAGTACTTC. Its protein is CASGLAGVPYEQYF.

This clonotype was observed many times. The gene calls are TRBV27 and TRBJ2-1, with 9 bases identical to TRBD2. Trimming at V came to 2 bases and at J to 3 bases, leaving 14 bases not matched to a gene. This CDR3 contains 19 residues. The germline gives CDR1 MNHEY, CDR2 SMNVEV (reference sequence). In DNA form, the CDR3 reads TGTGCCAGCAGTTTAAAAGCGGGAGGCTTGGGGTGGGTCTACAATGAGCAGTTCTTC. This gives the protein CASSLKAGGLGWVYNEQFF.

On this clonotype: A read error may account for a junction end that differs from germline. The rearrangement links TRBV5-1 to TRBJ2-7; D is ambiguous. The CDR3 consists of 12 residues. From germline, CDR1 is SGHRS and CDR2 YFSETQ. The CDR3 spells CASSLRSYKQYF. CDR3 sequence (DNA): TGCGCCAGCAGCCTACGCTCCTACAAGCAGTACTTC.

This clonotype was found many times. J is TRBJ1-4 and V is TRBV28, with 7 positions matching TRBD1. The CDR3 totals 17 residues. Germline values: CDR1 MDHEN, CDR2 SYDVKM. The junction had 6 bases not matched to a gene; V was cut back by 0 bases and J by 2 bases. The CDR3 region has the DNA TGTGCCAGCAGTTTATGGGATCTGACAGGGACTAATGAAAAACTGTTTTTT. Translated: CASSLWDLTGTNEKLFF.

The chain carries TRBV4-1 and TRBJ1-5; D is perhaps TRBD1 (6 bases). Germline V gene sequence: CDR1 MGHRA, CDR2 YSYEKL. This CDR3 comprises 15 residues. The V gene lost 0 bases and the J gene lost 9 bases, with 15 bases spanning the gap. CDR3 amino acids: CASSQERPGASPQHF. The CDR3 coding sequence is TGCGCCAGCAGCCAAGAACGTCCAGGGGCCTCGCCCCAGCATTTT.

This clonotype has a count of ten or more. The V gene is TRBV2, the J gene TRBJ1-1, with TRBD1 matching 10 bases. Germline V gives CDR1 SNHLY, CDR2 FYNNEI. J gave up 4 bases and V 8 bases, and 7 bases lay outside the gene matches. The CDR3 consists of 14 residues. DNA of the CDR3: TGTGCCAGCCGACAGGGGGCATCCCGCACTGAAGCTTTCTTT. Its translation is CASRQGASRTEAFF.

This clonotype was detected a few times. The DNA for the CDR3 is TGTGCCAGCAGCCAAGAAGTCAGGGGCGGCTACACCTTC. Translated, it gives CASSQEVRGGYTF. This rearrangement joins TRBV14 to TRBJ1-2; D perhaps matches TRBD1 (6 bases). The CDR3 is 13 amino acids. Germline CDR1 and CDR2: SGHDN and FVKESK. Trimming stripped 0 bases from V and 8 bases from J, with 10 bases between.

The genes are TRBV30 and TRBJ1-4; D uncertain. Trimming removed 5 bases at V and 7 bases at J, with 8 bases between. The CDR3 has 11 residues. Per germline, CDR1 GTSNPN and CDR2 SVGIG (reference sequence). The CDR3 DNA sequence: TGTGCCTGGGGGGAAGGTGAAAAACTGTTTTTT. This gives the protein CAWGEGEKLFF.

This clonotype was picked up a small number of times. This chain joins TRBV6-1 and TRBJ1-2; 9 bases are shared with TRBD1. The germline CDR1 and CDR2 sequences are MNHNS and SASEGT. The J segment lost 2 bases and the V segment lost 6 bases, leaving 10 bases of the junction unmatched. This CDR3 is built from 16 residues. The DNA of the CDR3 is TGTGCCAGCAGCGGAACCGGGACAGGGAAAAACTATGGCTACACCTTC. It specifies CASSGTGTGKNYGYTF.

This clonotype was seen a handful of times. The CDR3 protein is CASSFGTDPSGANVLTF. The CDR3 bases are TGCGCCAGCAGCTTTGGGACAGATCCCTCTGGGGCCAACGTCCTGACTTTC. The chain recombines TRBV5-1 with TRBJ2-6; 7 bases align to TRBD1. CDR1 is SGHRS, CDR2 YFSETQ, per germline. This CDR3 is 17 amino acids long. Losses at the gene ends were 2 bases for V and 0 bases for J; bases not matched to a gene: 5. Variable domain in full (rest from reference TRBV5-1 and TRBJ2-6): KAGVTQTPRYLIKTRGQQVTLSCSPISGHRSVSWYQQTPGQGLQFLFEYFSETQRNKGNFPGRFSGRQFSNSRSEMNVSTLELGDSALYLCASSFGTDPSGANVLTFGAGSRLTVL.

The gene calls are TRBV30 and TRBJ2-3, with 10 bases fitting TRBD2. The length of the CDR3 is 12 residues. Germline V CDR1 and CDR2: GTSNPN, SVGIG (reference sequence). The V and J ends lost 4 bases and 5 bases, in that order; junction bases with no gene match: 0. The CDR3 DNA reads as TGTGCCTGGACTAGCGGGAGAGATACGCAGTATTTT. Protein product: CAWTSGRDTQYF.

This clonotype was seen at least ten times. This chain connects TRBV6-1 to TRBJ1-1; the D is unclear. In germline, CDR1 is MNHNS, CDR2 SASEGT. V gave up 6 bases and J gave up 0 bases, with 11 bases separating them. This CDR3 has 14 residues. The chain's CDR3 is CASSQMDLNTEAFF. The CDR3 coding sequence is TGTGCCAGCAGCCAGATGGACTTGAACACTGAAGCTTTCTTT.

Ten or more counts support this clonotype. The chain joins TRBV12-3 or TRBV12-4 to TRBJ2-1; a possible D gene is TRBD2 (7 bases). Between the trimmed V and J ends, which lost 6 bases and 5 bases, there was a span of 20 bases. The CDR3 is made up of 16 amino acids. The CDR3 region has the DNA TGTGCCAGCAGCCCTTGGGGGCTAGCGGAGCACAATGAGCAGTTCTTC. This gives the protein CASSPWGLAEHNEQFF.

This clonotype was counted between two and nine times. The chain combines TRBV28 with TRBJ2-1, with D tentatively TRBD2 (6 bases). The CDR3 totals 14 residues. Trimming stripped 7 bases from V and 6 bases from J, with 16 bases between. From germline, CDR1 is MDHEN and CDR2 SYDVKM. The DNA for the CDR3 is TGTGCCAGCACCGCGACTAGTCCCCTCAATGAGCAGTTCTTC. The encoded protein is CASTATSPLNEQFF. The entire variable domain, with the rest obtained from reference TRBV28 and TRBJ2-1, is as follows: DVKVTQSSRYLVKRTGEKVFLECVQDMDHENMFWYRQDPGLGLRLIYFSYDVKMKEKGDIPEGYSVSREKKERFSLILESASTNQTSMYLCASTATSPLNEQFFGPGTRLTVL.

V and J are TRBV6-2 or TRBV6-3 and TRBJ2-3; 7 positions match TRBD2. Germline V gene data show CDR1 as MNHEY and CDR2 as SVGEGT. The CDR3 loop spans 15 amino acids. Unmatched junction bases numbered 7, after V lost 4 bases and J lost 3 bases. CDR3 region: CASSSAGAGTDTQYF. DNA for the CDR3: TGTGCCAGCAGTTCGGCGGGAGCGGGGACAGATACGCAGTATTTT.

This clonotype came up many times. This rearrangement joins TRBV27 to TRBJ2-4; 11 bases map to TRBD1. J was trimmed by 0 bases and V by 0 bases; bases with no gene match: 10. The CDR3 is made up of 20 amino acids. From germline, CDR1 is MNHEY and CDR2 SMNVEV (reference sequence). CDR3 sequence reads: CASSLSLRTGGPIAKNIQYF. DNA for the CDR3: TGTGCCAGCAGTTTATCGCTTCGGACAGGGGGCCCAATAGCCAAAAACATTCAGTACTTC.

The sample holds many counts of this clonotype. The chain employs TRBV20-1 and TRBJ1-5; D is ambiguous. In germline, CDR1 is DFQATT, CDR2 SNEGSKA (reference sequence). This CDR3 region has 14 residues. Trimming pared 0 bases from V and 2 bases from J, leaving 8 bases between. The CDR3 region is CSARDGSGNQPQHF. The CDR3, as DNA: TGCAGTGCTAGAGATGGGAGCGGCAATCAGCCCCAGCATTTT.

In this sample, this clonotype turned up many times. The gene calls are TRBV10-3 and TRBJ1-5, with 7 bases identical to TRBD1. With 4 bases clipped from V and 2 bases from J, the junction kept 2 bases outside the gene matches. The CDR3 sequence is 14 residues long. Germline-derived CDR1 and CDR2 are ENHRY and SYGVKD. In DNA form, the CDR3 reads TGTGCCATCAGTGGGACAGGAGGCAATCAGCCCCAGCATTTT. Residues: CAISGTGGNQPQHF.

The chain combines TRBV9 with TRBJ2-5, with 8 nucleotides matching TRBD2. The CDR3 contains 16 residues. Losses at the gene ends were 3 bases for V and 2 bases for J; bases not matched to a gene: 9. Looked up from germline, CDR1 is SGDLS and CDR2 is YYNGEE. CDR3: CASSATGGGLQETQYF. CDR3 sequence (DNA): TGTGCCAGCAGCGCGACGGGGGGGGGTCTTCAAGAGACCCAGTACTTC.